This TCR beta chain is drawn from a study of blood T cell repertoires in COVID-19. Study-wide background: The origin of the acute and convalescent COVID-19 samples was the United States, Italy and Spain.

Clones were sequenced by immunoSEQ multiplex PCR, and TCRdb holds only the in-frame ones, with some missing. There are a few hundred thousand clones in the sample; around 87% occur only once, and approximately 1.2% lies in the top ten. Participant reports of clinical history set cohort assignment. The source material was PBMCs or T cells enriched from blood (not recorded which). The source of this sequence is a man aged 30-40 years who had recovered from COVID-19.

The CDR3 DNA reads as TGTGCCATCAGTGCCCAGGGCCAGGATCAGCCCCAGCATTTT. It encodes CAISAQGQDQPQHF. This chain joins TRBV10-3 and TRBJ1-5; D perhaps matches TRBD1 (5 bases). CDR1 and CDR2 (germline): ENHRY, SYGVKD. The CDR3 loop spans 14 amino acids. The V and J ends lost 4 bases and 5 bases respectively, with 12 bases between them.